The 3 T cell receptor beta chains listed next were all sequenced from one sample in a study of radiation and T cells in renal cell carcinoma. This sample's treatment: treatment-naive control, cytoreductive nephrectomy. Sequenced by immunoSEQ multiplex PCR; TCRdb stores in-frame clones only, minus some. Altogether 10,000 to 15,000 clones are present, about 65% being singletons, with the ten largest covering roughly 20%. The material was tumor tissue, obtained from a patient whose treatment was nephrectomy without radiotherapy. The receptors here all came from an elderly woman with renal cell carcinoma.

By its share, this clone is medium-sized. The chain is built from TRBV7-2 and TRBJ2-5; possible D gene TRBD2, 6 bases. This CDR3 is 17 amino acids long. Germline V CDR1 and CDR2: SGHTA, FQGNSA. Trimming shortened V by 1 base and J by 1 base, and 16 bases separated the two germline ends. The CDR3: CASSLGRGGARQETQYF. DNA of the CDR3: TGTGCCAGCAGCTTAGGGCGGGGAGGCGCCCGCCAAGAGACCCAGTACTTC.

The chain couples TRBV28 to TRBJ1-3; D is ambiguous. V was trimmed by 5 bases and J by 5 bases, leaving 7 bases between them. The CDR3 is 12 residues long. CDR1 and CDR2 (germline): MDHEN, SYDVKM. The CDR3 spells CASSVGRNTIYF. The CDR3 DNA follows: TGTGCCAGCAGTGTCGGAAGAAACACCATATATTTT.

The genes are TRBV6-6 and TRBJ2-7; 7 bases are a match to TRBD1. V lost 5 bases, J lost 3 bases, and 7 bases stayed unmatched. Germline-derived CDR1 and CDR2 are MNHNY and SVGAGI (reference sequence). The CDR3 has 14 residues. The CDR3 nucleotides are TGTGCCAGCAGTAACGGGGACAGCCTCTACGAGCAGTACTTC. Its translation is CASSNGDSLYEQYF.